This T cell receptor (beta chain) derives from a study of shared clonotypes between healthy human individuals. Study overall: CD4 naive and CD4 memory each took three plates per donor, while CD8 naive took two and CD8 memory one.

Here immunoSEQ multiplex PCR was the method, and the copy in TCRdb shows in-frame clones only, minus some. The sample carries 1 million to 1.2 million clones, 60% to 85% recorded once. Points on this clone: Antigen unknown.

The donor cohort consisted entirely of Caucasian adults residing in Nashville, Tennessee. Study-wide findings and caveats: The sharing of roughly 5% of naive CD4 clonotypes was seen across a few donors.

This clonotype was sampled from a man in his late teens or twenties in good health. Some clones in this sample may be carry-over from other donors' samples. The sample taken for sequencing was memory CD4+ T cells from PBMCs. The sample's subset: CD45RA-negative fraction.

CDR3 loop: CASRDTYNEQFF. The CDR3 DNA is TGTGCCAGCAGGGACACCTACAATGAGCAGTTCTTC. The V and J genes are TRBV6-5 and TRBJ2-1; maybe TRBD1 (5 bases). Between the trimmed V and J ends, which lost 6 bases and 2 bases, there was a span of 5 bases. The CDR3 covers 12 residues. CDR1 is MNHEY, CDR2 SVGAGI, per germline.